These 20 T cell receptor beta chains came from one sample sequenced in a study of blood T cell repertoires in COVID-19. Measured with immunoSEQ multiplex PCR; TCRdb has only the in-frame clones, and not every one. The top ten hold 0.95% to 1% of the sample, which has a few hundred thousand clones, around 89% seen once. Sequenced input: peripheral blood. The receptors come from a woman aged 40 to 50 who had recovered from COVID-19.

The chain has TRBV18 and TRBJ1-6, with D possibly being TRBD1 (6 bases). The CDR3 length is 21 residues. Germline CDR1 is KGHSH and CDR2 is LQKENI. The V gene lost 5 bases and the J gene lost 0 bases, with 26 bases spanning the gap. This CDR3 reads CASSTLGAQGPSSSYNSPLHF. CDR3 DNA: TGTGCCAGCTCAACCCTGGGGGCGCAGGGGCCCAGTAGCTCCTATAATTCACCCCTCCACTTT.

V usage is TRBV6-5 and J usage is TRBJ1-2; TRBD1 matches at 10 bases. The CDR3 totals 13 residues. Germline V gene data show CDR1 as MNHEY and CDR2 as SVGAGI. Trimming took 5 bases from V and 4 from J; bases not matched to a gene: 1. Written as DNA, the CDR3 is TGTGCCAGCAGTCGGACAGGGGGCTATGGCTACACCTTC. As protein: CASSRTGGYGYTF.

V is TRBV6-5 and J is TRBJ1-4, with D perhaps TRBD1 (5 bases). Looked up from germline, CDR1 is MNHEY and CDR2 is SVGAGI. Trimming shortened V by 6 bases and J by 8 bases, and 16 bases separated the two germline ends. This CDR3 has 14 amino acids. The CDR3 spells CASSLGARGEKLFF. As DNA, the CDR3 is TGTGCCAGCAGCCTCGGCGCGCGGGGCGAAAAACTGTTTTTT.

This clone was counted only a few times. Here the CDR3 reads CASSVVASSGNTIYF. The CDR3 DNA is TGTGCCAGCAGCGTAGTGGCCAGCTCTGGAAACACCATATATTTT. J is TRBJ1-3 and V is TRBV9; D ambiguous. The CDR3 has 15 residues. The V and J ends lost 0 bases and 0 bases respectively, with 7 bases between them. Germline V gene sequence: CDR1 SGDLS, CDR2 YYNGEE.

This clone was found once. The chain employs TRBV18 and TRBJ1-2; no clear D gene. The V gene's germline CDR1 is KGHSH and CDR2 LQKENI. The CDR3 is 13 amino acids. Trimming took 6 bases from V and 6 from J, leaving 14 bases between them. The CDR3: CASSPKGGDGYTF. CDR3 coding DNA: TGTGCCAGCTCGCCTAAGGGCGGGGATGGCTACACCTTC.

This chain connects TRBV10-3 to TRBJ1-2; D may be TRBD1 (6 bases). The CDR3 runs to 12 residues. The V gene's germline CDR1 is ENHRY and CDR2 SYGVKD. V was shortened by 6 bases and J by 7 bases, with 12 bases between the two germline ends. In nucleotides, the CDR3 is TGTGCCATCAGCCCACAGGGTGGTGGCTACACCTTC. This sequence encodes CAISPQGGGYTF.

This clone was seen a handful of times. CDR3 coding DNA: TGTGCCAGCAGCGTTGGGGCTAGCGGGAGGGATGAGCAGTTCTTC. Its translation: CASSVGASGRDEQFF. V and J are TRBV9 and TRBJ2-1, with 12 nucleotides matching TRBD2. With 2 bases clipped from V and 8 bases from J, the junction kept 5 bases outside the gene matches. The CDR3 is 15 amino acids. CDR1 and CDR2 (germline): SGDLS, YYNGEE.

The V gene is TRBV18, the J gene TRBJ1-1, with 9 nucleotides matching TRBD1. Losses at the gene ends were 5 bases for V and 5 bases for J; bases not matched to a gene: 9. The germline CDR1 and CDR2 sequences are KGHSH and LQKENI. The CDR3 totals 15 residues. CDR3 DNA sequence: TGTGCCAGCTCAGCCCGACAGGGGGAGCGGACTGAAGCTTTCTTT. Amino acids: CASSARQGERTEAFF.

The V and J genes are TRBV5-1 and TRBJ2-1; 16 bases are shared with TRBD2. The CDR3 is made up of 17 amino acids. Per the germline V gene, CDR1 is SGHRS and CDR2 is YFSETQ. Germline trimming cut 3 bases from V and 7 bases from J; bases unmatched to any gene: 7. As DNA, the CDR3 is TGCGCCAGCAGCTGGGGACTAGCGGGAGGGCCGGGAAATGAGCAGTTCTTC. Its protein product is CASSWGLAGGPGNEQFF.

This clone was seen a few times. In nucleotides, the CDR3 is TGTGCCAGCAGCACACGGACGGGAAAGCTGTTTTTT. The encoded protein is CASSTRTGKLFF. The chain uses TRBV5-8 and TRBJ1-4, with D unresolved. V dropped 4 bases and J dropped 14 bases, with 15 bases sitting between them. CDR1 is SGHTS and CDR2 is YDEGEE in the germline V gene. The CDR3 runs to 12 residues.

V and J are TRBV10-3 and TRBJ2-1; a possible D gene is TRBD2 (7 bases). The germline CDR1 and CDR2 sequences are ENHRY and SYGVKD. The V and J ends lost 3 bases and 6 bases respectively, with 21 bases between them. This CDR3 region has 17 residues. DNA for the CDR3: TGTGCCATCAGTGACCCCTTCGCGGGAGCAGGGGCCAATGAGCAGTTCTTC. It translates to CAISDPFAGAGANEQFF.

The rearrangement joins TRBV7-2 to TRBJ2-5; D is unclear. The V end lost 5 bases, the J end lost 4 bases, and 11 bases lay between the germline ends. This CDR3 has 13 residues. Germline lookup yields CDR1 SGHTA and CDR2 FQGNSA. CDR3 sequence reads: CASSLRLLETQYF. The DNA for the CDR3 is TGTGCCAGCAGCCTCCGACTCCTAGAGACCCAGTACTTC. Full variable domain (outside the CDR3, taken from reference TRBV7-2 and TRBJ2-5): GAGVSQSPSNKVTEKGKDVELRCDPISGHTALYWYRQSLGQGLEFLIYFQGNSAPDKSGLPSDRFSAERTGGSVSTLTIQRTQQEDSAVYLCASSLRLLETQYFGPGTRLLVL.

The rearrangement links TRBV5-1 to TRBJ2-2; 8 nucleotides line up with TRBD1. This CDR3 region has 15 residues. Losses at the gene ends were 0 bases for V and 4 bases for J; bases not matched to a gene: 2. Germline V gene lookup returns CDR1 SGHRS and CDR2 YFSETQ. As DNA, the CDR3 is TGCGCCAGCAGCTTGGATACAGGGGGCACCGGGGAGCTGTTTTTT. Translation gives CASSLDTGGTGELFF.

The chain recombines TRBV6-5 with TRBJ1-6; TRBD1 agrees at 7 bases. The germline V gene encodes CDR1 MNHEY and CDR2 SVGAGI. CDR3 length: 15 amino acids. Germline trimming cut 6 bases from V and 7 bases from J; bases unmatched to any gene: 9. The DNA for the CDR3 is TGTGCCAGCAGAACCGGACAGGCGGTCAATTCACCCCTCCACTTT. Translation: CASRTGQAVNSPLHF.

V gene TRBV29-1 combines with J gene TRBJ2-3; 11 bases agree with TRBD1. Germline V lookup: CDR1 SQVTM, CDR2 ANQGSEA. The CDR3 runs 15 residues. The CDR3, as DNA: TGCAGGGTCGCGGGACAGGGGGACCACACAGATACGCAGTATTTT. Amino acids: CRVAGQGDHTDTQYF.

This sequence joins TRBV28 and TRBJ2-2; 9 nucleotides agree with TRBD2. Looked up from germline, CDR1 is MDHEN and CDR2 is SYDVKM. The CDR3 is 17 residues long. Unmatched junction bases numbered 7, after V lost 0 bases and J lost 5 bases. The CDR3 DNA reads TGTGCCAGCAGTTTATGGGCGGGAGGGCCCGGGACCGGGGAGCTGTTTTTT. Residues: CASSLWAGGPGTGELFF.

The chain couples TRBV20-1 to TRBJ1-1; D perhaps matches TRBD1 (5 bases). Trimming pared 6 bases from V and 11 bases from J, leaving 13 bases between. The CDR3 has 10 amino acids. Germline-derived CDR1 and CDR2 are DFQATT and SNEGSKA (reference sequence). Here the CDR3 reads CSAQGLGAFF. DNA for the CDR3: TGCAGTGCCCAGGGACTTGGGGCTTTCTTT.

The chain employs TRBV27 and TRBJ1-4; weak D call: TRBD1 (5 bases). The germline CDR1 and CDR2 sequences are MNHEY and SMNVEV (reference sequence). The length of the CDR3 is 14 residues. V shed 3 bases and J shed 4 bases, with 9 bases lying between them. In nucleotides, the CDR3 is TGTGCCAGCAGTTTGGCGGACAATAATGAAAAACTGTTTTTT. This codes for CASSLADNNEKLFF.

This clone has only a few counts. CDR3 protein: CASSRGGGNQPQHF. The CDR3, as DNA: TGTGCCAGCTCCCGGGGGGGTGGCAATCAGCCCCAGCATTTT. The chain uses TRBV18 and TRBJ1-5, with a possible D match to TRBD1 (5 bases). CDR1 KGHSH and CDR2 LQKENI come from the germline V gene. Trimming cost V 6 bases and J 2 bases, with 11 bases left between them. The CDR3 loop spans 14 amino acids. Together with reference TRBV18 and TRBJ1-5, the CDR3 gives the full variable domain: NAGVMQNPRHLVRRRGQEARLRCSPMKGHSHVYWYRQLPEEGLKFMVYLQKENIIDESGMPKERFSAEFPKEGPSILRIQQVVRGDSAAYFCASSRGGGNQPQHFGDGTRLSIL.

The rearrangement joins TRBV12-3 or TRBV12-4 to TRBJ2-7; TRBD2 matches at 8 bases. The CDR3 is made up of 12 amino acids. V dropped 6 bases and J dropped 6; count of bases not matched to a gene: 4. CDR3 amino acids: CASRPAGGEQYF. DNA for the CDR3: TGTGCCAGCAGACCCGCGGGGGGCGAGCAGTACTTC.